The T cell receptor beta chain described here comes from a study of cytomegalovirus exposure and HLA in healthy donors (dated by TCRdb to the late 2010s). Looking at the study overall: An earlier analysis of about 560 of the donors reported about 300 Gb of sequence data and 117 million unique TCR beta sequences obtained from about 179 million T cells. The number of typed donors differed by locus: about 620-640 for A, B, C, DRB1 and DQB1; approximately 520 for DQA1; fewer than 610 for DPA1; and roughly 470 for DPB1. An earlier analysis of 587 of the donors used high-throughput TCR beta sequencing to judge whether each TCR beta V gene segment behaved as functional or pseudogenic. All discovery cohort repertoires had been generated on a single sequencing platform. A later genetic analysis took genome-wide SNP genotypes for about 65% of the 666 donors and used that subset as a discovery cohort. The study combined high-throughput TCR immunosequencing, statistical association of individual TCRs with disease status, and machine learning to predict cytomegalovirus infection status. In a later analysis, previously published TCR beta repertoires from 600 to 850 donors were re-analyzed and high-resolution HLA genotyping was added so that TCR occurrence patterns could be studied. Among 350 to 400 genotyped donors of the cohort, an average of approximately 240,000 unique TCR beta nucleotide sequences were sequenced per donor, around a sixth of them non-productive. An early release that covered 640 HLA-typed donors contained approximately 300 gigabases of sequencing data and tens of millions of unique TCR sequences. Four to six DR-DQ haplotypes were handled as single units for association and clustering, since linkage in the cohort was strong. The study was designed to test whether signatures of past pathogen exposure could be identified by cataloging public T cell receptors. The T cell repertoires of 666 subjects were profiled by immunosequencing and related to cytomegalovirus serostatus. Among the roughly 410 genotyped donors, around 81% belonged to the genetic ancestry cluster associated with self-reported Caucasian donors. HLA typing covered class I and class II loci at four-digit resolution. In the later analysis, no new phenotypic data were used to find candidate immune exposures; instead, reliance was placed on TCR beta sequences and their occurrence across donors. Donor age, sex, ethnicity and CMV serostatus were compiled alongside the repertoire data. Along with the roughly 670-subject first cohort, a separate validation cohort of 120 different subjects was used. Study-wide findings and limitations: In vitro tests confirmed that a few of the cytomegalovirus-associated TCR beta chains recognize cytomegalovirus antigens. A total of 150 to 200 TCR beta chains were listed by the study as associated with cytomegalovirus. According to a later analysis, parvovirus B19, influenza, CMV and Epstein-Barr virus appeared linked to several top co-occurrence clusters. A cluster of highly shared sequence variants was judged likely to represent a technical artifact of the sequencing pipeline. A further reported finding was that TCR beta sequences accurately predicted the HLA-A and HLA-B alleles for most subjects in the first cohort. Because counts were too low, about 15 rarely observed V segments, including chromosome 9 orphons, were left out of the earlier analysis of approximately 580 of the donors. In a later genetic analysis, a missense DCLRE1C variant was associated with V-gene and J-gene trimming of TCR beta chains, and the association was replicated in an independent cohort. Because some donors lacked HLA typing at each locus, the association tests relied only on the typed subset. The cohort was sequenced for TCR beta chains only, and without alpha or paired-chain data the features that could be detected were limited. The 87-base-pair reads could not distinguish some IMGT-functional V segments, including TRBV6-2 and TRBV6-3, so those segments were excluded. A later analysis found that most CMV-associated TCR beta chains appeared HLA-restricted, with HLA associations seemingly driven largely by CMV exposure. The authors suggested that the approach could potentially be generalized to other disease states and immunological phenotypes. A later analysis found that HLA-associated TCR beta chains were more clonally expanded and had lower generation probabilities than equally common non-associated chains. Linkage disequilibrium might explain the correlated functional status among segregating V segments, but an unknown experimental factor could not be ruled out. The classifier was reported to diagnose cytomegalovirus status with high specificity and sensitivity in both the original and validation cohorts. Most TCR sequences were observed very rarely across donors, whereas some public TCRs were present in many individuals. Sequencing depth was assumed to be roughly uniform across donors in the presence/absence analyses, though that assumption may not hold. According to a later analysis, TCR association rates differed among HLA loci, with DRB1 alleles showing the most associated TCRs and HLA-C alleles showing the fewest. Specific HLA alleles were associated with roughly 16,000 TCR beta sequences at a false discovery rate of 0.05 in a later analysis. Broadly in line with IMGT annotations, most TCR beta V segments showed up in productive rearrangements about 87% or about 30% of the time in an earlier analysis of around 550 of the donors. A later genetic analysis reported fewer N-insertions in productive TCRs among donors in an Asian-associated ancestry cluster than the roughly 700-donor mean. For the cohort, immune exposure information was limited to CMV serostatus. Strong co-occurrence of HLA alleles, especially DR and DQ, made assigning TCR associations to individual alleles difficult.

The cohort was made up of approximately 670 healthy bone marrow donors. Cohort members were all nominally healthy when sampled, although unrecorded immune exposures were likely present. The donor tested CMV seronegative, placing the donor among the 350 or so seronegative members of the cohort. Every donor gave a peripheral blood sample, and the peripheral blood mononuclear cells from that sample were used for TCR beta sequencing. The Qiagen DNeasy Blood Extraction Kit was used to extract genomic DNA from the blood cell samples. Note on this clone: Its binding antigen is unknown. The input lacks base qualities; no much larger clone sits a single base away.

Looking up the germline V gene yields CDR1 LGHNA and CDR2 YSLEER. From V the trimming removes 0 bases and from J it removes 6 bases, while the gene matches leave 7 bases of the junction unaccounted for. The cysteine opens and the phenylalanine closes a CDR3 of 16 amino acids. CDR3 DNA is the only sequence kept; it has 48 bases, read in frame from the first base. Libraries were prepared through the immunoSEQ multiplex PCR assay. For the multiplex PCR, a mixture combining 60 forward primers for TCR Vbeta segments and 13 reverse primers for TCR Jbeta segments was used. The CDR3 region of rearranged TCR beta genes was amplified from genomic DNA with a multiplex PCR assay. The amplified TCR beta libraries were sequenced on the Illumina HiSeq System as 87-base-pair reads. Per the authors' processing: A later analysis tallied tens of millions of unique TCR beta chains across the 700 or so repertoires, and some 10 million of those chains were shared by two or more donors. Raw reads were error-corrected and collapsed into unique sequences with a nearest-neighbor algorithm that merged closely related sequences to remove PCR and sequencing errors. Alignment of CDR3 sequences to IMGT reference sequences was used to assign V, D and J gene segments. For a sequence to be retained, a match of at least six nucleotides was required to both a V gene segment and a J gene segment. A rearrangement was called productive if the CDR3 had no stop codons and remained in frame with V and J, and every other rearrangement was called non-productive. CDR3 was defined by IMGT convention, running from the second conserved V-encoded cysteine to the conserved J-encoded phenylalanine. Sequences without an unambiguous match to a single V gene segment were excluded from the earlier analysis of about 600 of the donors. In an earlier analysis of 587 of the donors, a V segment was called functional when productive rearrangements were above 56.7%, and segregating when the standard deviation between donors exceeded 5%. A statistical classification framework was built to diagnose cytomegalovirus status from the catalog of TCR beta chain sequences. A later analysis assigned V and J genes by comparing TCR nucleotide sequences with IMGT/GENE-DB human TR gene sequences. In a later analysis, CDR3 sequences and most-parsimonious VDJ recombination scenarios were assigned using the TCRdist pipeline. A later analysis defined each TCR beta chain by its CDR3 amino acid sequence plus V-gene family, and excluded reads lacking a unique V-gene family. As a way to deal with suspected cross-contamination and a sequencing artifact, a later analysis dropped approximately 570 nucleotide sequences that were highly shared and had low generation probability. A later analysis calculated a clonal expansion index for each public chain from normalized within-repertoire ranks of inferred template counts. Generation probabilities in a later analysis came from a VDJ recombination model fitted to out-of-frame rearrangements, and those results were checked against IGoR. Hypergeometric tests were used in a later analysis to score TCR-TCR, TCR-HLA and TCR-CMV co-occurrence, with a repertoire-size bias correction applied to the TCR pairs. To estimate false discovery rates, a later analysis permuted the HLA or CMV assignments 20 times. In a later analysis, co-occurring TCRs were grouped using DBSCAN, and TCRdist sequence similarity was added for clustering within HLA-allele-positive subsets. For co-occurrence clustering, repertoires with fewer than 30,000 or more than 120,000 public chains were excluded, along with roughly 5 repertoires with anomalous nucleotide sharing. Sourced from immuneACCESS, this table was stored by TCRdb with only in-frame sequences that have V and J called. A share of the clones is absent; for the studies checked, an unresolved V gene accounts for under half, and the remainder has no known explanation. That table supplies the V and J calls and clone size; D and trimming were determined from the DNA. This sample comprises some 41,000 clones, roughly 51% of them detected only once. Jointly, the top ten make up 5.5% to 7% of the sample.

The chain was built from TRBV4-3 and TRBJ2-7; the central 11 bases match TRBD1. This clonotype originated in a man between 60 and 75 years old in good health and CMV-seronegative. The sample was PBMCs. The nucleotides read TGCGCCAGCAGCCAAGATAGGTGGGGACAGGGGGTCGAGCAGTACTTC. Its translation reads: CASSQDRWGQGVEQYF.